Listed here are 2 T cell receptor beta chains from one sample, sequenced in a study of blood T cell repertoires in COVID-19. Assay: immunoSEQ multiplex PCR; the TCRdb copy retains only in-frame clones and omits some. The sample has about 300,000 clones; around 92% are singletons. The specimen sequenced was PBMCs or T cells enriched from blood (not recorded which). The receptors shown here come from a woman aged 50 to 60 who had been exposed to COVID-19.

The DNA for the CDR3 is TGCGCCAGCAGAGGACAGGGCGTTGAAAAACTGTTTTTT. It translates to CASRGQGVEKLFF. The rearrangement uses TRBV10-2 and TRBJ1-4; 8 bases are a match to TRBD1. Germline lookup yields CDR1 WSHSY and CDR2 SAAADI. With 6 bases clipped from V and 7 bases from J, the junction kept 4 bases outside the gene matches. This CDR3 contains 13 residues.

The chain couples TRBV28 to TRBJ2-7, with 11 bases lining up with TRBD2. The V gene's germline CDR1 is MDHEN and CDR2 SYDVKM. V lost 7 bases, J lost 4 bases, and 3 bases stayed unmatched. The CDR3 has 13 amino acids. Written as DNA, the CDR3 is TGTGCCAGCACACGACTAGCGGGGTACGAGCAGTACTTC. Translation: CASTRLAGYEQYF.